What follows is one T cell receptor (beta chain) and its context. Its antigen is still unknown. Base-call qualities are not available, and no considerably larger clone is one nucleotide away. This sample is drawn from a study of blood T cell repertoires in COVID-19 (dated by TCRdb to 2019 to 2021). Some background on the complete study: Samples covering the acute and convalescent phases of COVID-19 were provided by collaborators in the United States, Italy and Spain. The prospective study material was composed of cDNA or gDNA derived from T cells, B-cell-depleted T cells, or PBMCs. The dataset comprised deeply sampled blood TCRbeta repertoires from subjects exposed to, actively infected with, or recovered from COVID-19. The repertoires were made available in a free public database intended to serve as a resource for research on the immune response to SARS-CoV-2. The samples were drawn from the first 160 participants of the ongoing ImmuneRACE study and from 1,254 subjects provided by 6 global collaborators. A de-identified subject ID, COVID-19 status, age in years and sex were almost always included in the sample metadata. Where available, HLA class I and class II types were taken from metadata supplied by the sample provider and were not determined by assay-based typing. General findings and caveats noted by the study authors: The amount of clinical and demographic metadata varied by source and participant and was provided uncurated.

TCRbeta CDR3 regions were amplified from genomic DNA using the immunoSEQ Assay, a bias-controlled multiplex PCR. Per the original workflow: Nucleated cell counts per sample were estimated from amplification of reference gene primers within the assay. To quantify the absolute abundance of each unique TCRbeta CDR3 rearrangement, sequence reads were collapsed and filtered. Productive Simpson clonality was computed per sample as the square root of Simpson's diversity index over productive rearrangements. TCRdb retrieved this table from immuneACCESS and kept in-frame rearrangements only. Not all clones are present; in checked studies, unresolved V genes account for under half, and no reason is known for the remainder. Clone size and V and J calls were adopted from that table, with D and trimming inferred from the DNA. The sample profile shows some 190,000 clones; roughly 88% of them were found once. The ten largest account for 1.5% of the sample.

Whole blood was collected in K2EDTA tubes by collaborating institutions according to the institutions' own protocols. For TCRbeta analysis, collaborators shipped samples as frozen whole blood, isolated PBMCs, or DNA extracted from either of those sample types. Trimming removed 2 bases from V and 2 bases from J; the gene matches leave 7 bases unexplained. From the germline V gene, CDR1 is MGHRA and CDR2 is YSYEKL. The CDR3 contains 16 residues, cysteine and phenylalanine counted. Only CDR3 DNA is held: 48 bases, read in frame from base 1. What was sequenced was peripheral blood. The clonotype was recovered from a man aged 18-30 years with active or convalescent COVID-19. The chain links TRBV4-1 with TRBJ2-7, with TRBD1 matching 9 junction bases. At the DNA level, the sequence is TGCGCCAGCAGCCAACTGGCAGGACAGGGGACCTACGAGCAGTACTTC. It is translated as CASSQLAGQGTYEQYF.